Below, 8 T cell receptor beta chains from the same sample are listed, as sequenced in a study of T cells in Graves' hyperthyroidism and ophthalmopathy. Amplified TCR beta CDR3 regions came from RNA transcripts. TCR CDR3 regions were first amplified by RT-PCR with HTBI primers. TCRdb called the multiplex PCR reads again in MiXCR, with one record for every CDR3 protein. The data show some 460,000 distinct CDR3 sequences, with about a sixth seen just once and roughly an eighth held by the top ten. Sequences were obtained from blood. Receptors were obtained from a woman between 18 and 29 years old with Graves' hyperthyroidism.

The rearrangement links TRBV20-1 to TRBJ2-4, with D hard to call. There are 14 residues in the CDR3. The germline CDR1 and CDR2 sequences are DFQATT and SNEGSKA (reference sequence). Trimming left V 0 bases short and J 1 base short, with 7 bases between. The CDR3 loop is CSAREGMAKNIQYF. In nucleotides, the CDR3 is TGCAGTGCTAGAGAGGGGATGGCCAAAAACATTCAGTACTTC.

This clonotype was seen ten or more times. The chain joins TRBV29-1 to TRBJ2-3; D not resolved. Trimming cost V 3 bases and J 2 bases, with 15 bases left between them. There are 15 residues in the CDR3. Germline V gene lookup returns CDR1 SQVTM and CDR2 ANQGSEA. CDR3 sequence reads: CSVEVGDGFTDTQYF. CDR3 coding DNA: TGCAGCGTTGAGGTGGGCGACGGTTTCACAGATACGCAGTATTTT.

This clonotype has ten or more counts. The rearrangement uses TRBV29-1 and TRBJ1-1, with D tentatively TRBD1 (6 bases). Germline-derived CDR1 and CDR2 are SQVTM and ANQGSEA. The CDR3 length is 13 residues. Between the trimmed V and J ends, which lost 7 bases and 4 bases, there was a span of 16 bases. As DNA, the CDR3 is TGCAGCGACGGGGGCGGGATGGGCACTGAAGCTTTCTTT. Its translation: CSDGGGMGTEAFF.

The chain carries TRBV12-3 or TRBV12-4 and TRBJ2-7, with TRBD2 matching 8 bases. The CDR3 is 14 amino acids. Trimming cost V 3 bases and J 5 bases; bases outside gene matches: 6. The CDR3 coding sequence is TGTGCCAGCAGTTTGGAGCGGGGGTACCACGAGCAGTACTTC. This gives the protein CASSLERGYHEQYF.

This clonotype was seen a single time. V and J are TRBV14 and TRBJ2-3; D possibly matches TRBD1 or TRBD2 (6 bases each). The germline V and J ends were trimmed by 0 bases and 6 bases, with 13 bases remaining between them. The V gene's germline CDR1 is SGHDN and CDR2 FVKESK. The CDR3 sequence is 15 residues long. The DNA for the CDR3 is TGTGCCAGCAGCCAAGAGAGGGGGGAGAGGGATACGCAGTATTTT. Protein product: CASSQERGERDTQYF.

This clonotype was recorded a few times. The genes are TRBV4-2 and TRBJ1-6; maybe TRBD1 (6 bases). This CDR3 contains 17 residues. Germline V gene sequence: CDR1 LGHNA, CDR2 YNFKEQ. Trimming took off 0 bases at V and 6 bases at J, with 15 bases between the two ends. Here the CDR3 DNA reads TGTGCCAGCAGCCAAGAAACGGCAGGGGCAATTAATTCACCCCTCCACTTT. Encoded protein: CASSQETAGAINSPLHF.

Comments on this clonotype: Possible read error: a much larger clone is one base away. The chain carries TRBV5-1 and TRBJ1-1; D possibly corresponds to TRBD1 (6 bases). The CDR3 runs to 16 residues. The germline V gene encodes CDR1 SGHRS and CDR2 YFSETQ. Trimming stripped 0 bases from V and 8 bases from J, with 20 bases between. This CDR3 is CASSLGGPGQGTEAFF. CDR3 in DNA: TGCGCCAGCAGCTTGGGGGGACCGGGACAAGGCACCGAAGCTTTCTTT.

This clonotype appeared many times. The CDR3 DNA sequence: TGCGCCAGCAGCATGGGACTAGCGCCAAACAATGAGCAGTTCTTC. The encoded protein is CASSMGLAPNNEQFF. The chain joins TRBV5-1 to TRBJ2-1; 10 bases align to TRBD2. From germline, CDR1 is SGHRS and CDR2 YFSETQ. Trimming at V came to 4 bases and at J to 5 bases, leaving 6 bases not matched to a gene. The CDR3 contains 15 residues. The variable domain in full, with the rest retrieved from reference TRBV5-1 and TRBJ2-1, is KAGVTQTPRYLIKTRGQQVTLSCSPISGHRSVSWYQQTPGQGLQFLFEYFSETQRNKGNFPGRFSGRQFSNSRSEMNVSTLELGDSALYLCASSMGLAPNNEQFFGPGTRLTVL.